A single sample is the source of the 29 T cell receptor beta chains below, sequenced in a study of blood T cell repertoires in COVID-19. Data came from immunoSEQ multiplex PCR; TCRdb stores just in-frame clones and leaves some out. The sample holds more than 55,000 clones, 88% seen once. The sequencing sample was made of peripheral blood. Receptors originate from a woman in her 70s with acute or convalescent COVID-19.

The chain combines TRBV5-3 with TRBJ2-1, with TRBD2 matching 11 bases. TRBV5-3 is given ORF status, its function remaining uncertain. CDR3 length: 17 amino acids. The trim removed 3 bases at V and 7 bases at J, leaving 12 bases unmatched. DNA for the CDR3: TGTGCCAGAAGCTCGACACTCACTAGCGGGAGTTGTAATGAGCAGTTCTTC. Protein sequence: CARSSTLTSGSCNEQFF.

The chain carries TRBV2 and TRBJ1-2; 9 bases align to TRBD1. The V gene's germline CDR1 is SNHLY and CDR2 FYNNEI. This CDR3 is built from 14 residues. With 7 bases clipped from V and 2 bases from J, the junction kept 5 bases outside the gene matches. The CDR3 sequence: CASISGTGNYGYTF. CDR3 bases: TGTGCCAGCATTTCCGGGACAGGGAACTATGGCTACACCTTC.

The chain has TRBV18 and TRBJ1-4, with no clear D. The CDR3 extends over 15 amino acids. The germline gives CDR1 KGHSH, CDR2 LQKENI. Trimming pared 3 bases from V and 2 bases from J, leaving 10 bases between. DNA for the CDR3: TGTGCCAGCTCACCCGGGGAGACTACTAATGAAAAACTGTTTTTT. This encodes CASSPGETTNEKLFF.

This clone showed up just once. The J gene is TRBJ2-2, the V gene TRBV13; 9 bases align to TRBD2. Trimming cost V 5 bases and J 4 bases; bases outside gene matches: 5. This CDR3 has 15 residues. The germline V gene encodes CDR1 PRHDT and CDR2 FYEKMQ (reference sequence). DNA for the CDR3: TGTGCCAGCAGCGTTAGCGGGGGCGGCACCGGGGAGCTGTTTTTT. Translating it yields CASSVSGGGTGELFF.

V usage is TRBV5-1 and J usage is TRBJ2-3; D unclear. CDR1 is SGHRS, CDR2 YFSETQ, per germline. CDR3 length equals 13 residues. V lost 2 bases and J lost 3, with 7 bases in between. The CDR3 protein is CASSLLITDTQYF. In DNA form, the CDR3 reads TGCGCCAGCAGCTTACTTATTACAGATACGCAGTATTTT.

The V call is TRBV3-1 (or the pseudogene TRBV3-2), the J call TRBJ1-1, with D unclear. The length of the CDR3 is 15 residues. CDR1 LGHDT and CDR2 YNNKEL come from the germline V gene (reference sequence). The ends were cut back, 4 bases at V and 7 bases at J, with 19 bases in the middle. The CDR3 DNA reads as TGTGCCAGCAGCCCGGGGAATCCCTCTTATAATGAAGCTTTCTTT. Its translation is CASSPGNPSYNEAFF.

This chain links TRBV2 with TRBJ2-5; 9 bases are shared with TRBD2. This CDR3 region has 13 residues. Germline CDR1 SNHLY, CDR2 FYNNEI. V gave up 7 bases and J gave up 5 bases; unmatched junction bases: 5. DNA of the CDR3: TGTGCCAGCATGGCGGGGGGGAGGGAGACCCAGTACTTC. Amino acid sequence: CASMAGGRETQYF.

This clone was seen once. The rearrangement links TRBV10-3 to TRBJ1-3; D is unclear. Trimming shortened V by 6 bases and J by 4 bases, and 13 bases separated the two germline ends. The CDR3 length is 14 residues. Germline V gene data show CDR1 as ENHRY and CDR2 as SYGVKD. The DNA of the CDR3 is TGTGCCATCAGCCCCCACGAGGCGGGAAACACCATATATTTT. It yields the protein CAISPHEAGNTIYF.

The chain recombines TRBV7-3 with TRBJ2-1; the match to TRBD2 covers 8 bases. With V trimmed by 5 bases and J by 1 base, 7 bases remained unmatched. The CDR3 consists of 16 residues. Germline CDR1 and CDR2: SGHTA and FQGTGA. CDR3 DNA: TGTGCCAGCAGCCCGTTAGCGGGGTTTTCCTACAATGAGCAGTTCTTC. Amino acids: CASSPLAGFSYNEQFF.

This chain uses TRBV5-1 with TRBJ2-5; 8 bases line up with TRBD1. Trimming removed 2 bases from V and 1 base from J; junction bases left unmatched: 4. The CDR3 covers 15 residues. CDR1 SGHRS and CDR2 YFSETQ come from the germline V gene. The CDR3 region is CASSLPTGAQETQYF. For the CDR3, the DNA is TGCGCCAGCAGCTTACCGACAGGGGCCCAAGAGACCCAGTACTTC.

V is TRBV6-5 and J is TRBJ2-7, with a tentative D call TRBD1 (6 bases). Trimming left V 4 bases short and J 2 bases short, with 15 bases between. The germline V gene has CDR1 MNHEY and CDR2 SVGAGI. The CDR3 has 15 amino acids. The CDR3 here is CASSLTGLKPYEQYF. The DNA of the CDR3 is TGTGCCAGCAGTTTAACAGGGTTAAAGCCCTACGAGCAGTACTTC.

The rearrangement joins TRBV28 to TRBJ1-2; D is unclear. This CDR3 contains 14 residues. Trimming left V 5 bases short and J 4 bases short, with 14 bases between. Germline V gene data show CDR1 as MDHEN and CDR2 as SYDVKM. The DNA of the CDR3 is TGTGCCAGCAGTAGGATGGGAGAGGGCTATGGCTACACCTTC. Amino acids: CASSRMGEGYGYTF.

J is TRBJ1-1 and V is TRBV5-6; 8 nucleotides align to TRBD1. The germline CDR1 and CDR2 sequences are SGHDT and YYEEEE. The J segment lost 1 base and the V segment lost 0 bases, leaving 2 bases of the junction unmatched. There are 15 residues in the CDR3. CDR3 in amino acids: CASSLGRGRNTEAFF. For the CDR3, the DNA is TGTGCCAGCAGCTTGGGCAGGGGGCGGAACACTGAAGCTTTCTTT.

In nucleotides, the CDR3 is TGTGCCAGCAGCCAAGATGGGGACAGGGGCGGACAAGCTTTCTTT. Protein sequence: CASSQDGDRGGQAFF. This chain links TRBV4-2 with TRBJ1-1, with TRBD1 identical over 10 bases. The V gene end was trimmed by 0 bases and the J gene end by 9 bases; junction bases not matched to a gene: 7. Germline V gives CDR1 LGHNA, CDR2 YNFKEQ. This CDR3 spans 15 amino acids.

V gene TRBV30 combines with J gene TRBJ1-3; D unclear. Trimming took 2 bases from V and 9 from J, leaving 11 bases between them. The length of the CDR3 is 12 residues. Per the germline V gene, CDR1 is GTSNPN and CDR2 is SVGIG (reference sequence). As DNA, the CDR3 is TGTGCCTGGAGTCGCGTAGCGCTCACCATATATTTT. Its protein is CAWSRVALTIYF.

The chain has TRBV6-5 and TRBJ2-1; perhaps TRBD2 as D (6 bases). V was shortened by 6 bases and J by 8 bases, with 14 bases between the two germline ends. This CDR3 has 13 amino acids. Germline V gives CDR1 MNHEY, CDR2 SVGAGI. Here the CDR3 reads CASSLGTGDEQFF. Here the CDR3 DNA reads TGTGCCAGCAGCCTTGGGACTGGAGATGAGCAGTTCTTC.

The chain uses TRBV11-2 and TRBJ1-5, with TRBD1 identical over 10 bases. The germline V gene has CDR1 SGHAT and CDR2 FQNNGV. With 0 bases clipped from V and 2 bases from J, the junction kept 13 bases outside the gene matches. This CDR3 is 20 amino acids long. CDR3 amino acids: CASSLDPGTGESVGNQPQHF. The CDR3 DNA reads as TGTGCCAGCAGCTTAGACCCCGGGACAGGGGAATCGGTGGGCAATCAGCCCCAGCATTTT.

The gene calls are TRBV5-4 and TRBJ1-4; a possible D gene is TRBD1 (6 bases). V lost 0 bases to trimming and J lost 2 bases, with 8 bases between them. Germline assignment: CDR1 SGHNT and CDR2 YYREEE (reference sequence). The CDR3 loop spans 15 amino acids. The CDR3 protein is CASSLAQGTNEKLFF. CDR3 in DNA: TGTGCCAGCAGCTTGGCCCAGGGGACTAATGAAAAACTGTTTTTT.

The chain recombines TRBV4-3 with TRBJ2-7, with a possible D match to TRBD2 (6 bases). This CDR3 is 15 amino acids long. The V gene lost 0 bases and the J gene lost 0 bases, with 9 bases spanning the gap. Germline loops: CDR1 LGHNA, CDR2 YSLEER. CDR3 sequence (DNA): TGCGCCAGCAGCCAAGAGGCTAGCGTCTCCTACGAGCAGTACTTC. Residues: CASSQEASVSYEQYF.

This chain uses TRBV6-1 with TRBJ1-4; a weak D match, TRBD1 (5 bases). The CDR3 loop spans 14 amino acids. With 1 base removed from V and 8 bases from J, the gap between germline ends came to 11 bases. Germline V CDR1 and CDR2: MNHNS, SASEGT. The CDR3 coding sequence is TGTGCCAGCAGTGAAGTGCAGGGCCGGGAAAAACTGTTTTTT. Residues: CASSEVQGREKLFF.

DNA of the CDR3: TGTGCCAGCAGTCGACAGGGAACTGGTAATGAAAAACTGTTTTTT. As protein: CASSRQGTGNEKLFF. The chain carries TRBV3-1 (or the pseudogene TRBV3-2) and TRBJ1-4, with 7 bases that match TRBD1. This CDR3 region has 15 residues. Germline values: CDR1 LGHDT, CDR2 YNNKEL (reference sequence). The V segment lost 6 bases and the J segment 4 bases; nucleotides outside the gene matches: 8.

The rearrangement links TRBV7-3 to TRBJ2-3, with 7 bases identical to TRBD1. Germline V gives CDR1 SGHTA, CDR2 FQGTGA. The CDR3 extends over 15 amino acids. J lost 1 base, V lost 4 bases, and 5 bases had no gene match. CDR3 nucleotides: TGTGCCAGCAGCTCCGGACAGGCCCGCACAGATACGCAGTATTTT. Protein sequence: CASSSGQARTDTQYF. The complete variable domain, with remaining parts taken from reference TRBV7-3 and TRBJ2-3, reads GAGVSQTPSNKVTEKGKYVELRCDPISGHTALYWYRQSLGQGPEFLIYFQGTGAADDSGLPNDRFFAVRPEGSVSTLKIQRTERGDSAVYLCASSSGQARTDTQYFGPGTRLTVL.

CDR3 sequence: CASSPRTVGINEQFF. The CDR3 nucleotides read TGTGCCAGCAGCCCCCGGACTGTGGGGATCAATGAGCAGTTCTTC. The chain couples TRBV28 to TRBJ2-1; D might be TRBD2 (5 bases). Germline V gives CDR1 MDHEN, CDR2 SYDVKM. This CDR3 comprises 15 residues. V was pared by 6 bases and J by 6 bases, with 18 bases between.

The chain recombines TRBV29-1 with TRBJ2-1; TRBD2 is a possible D gene (7 bases). The CDR3 totals 16 residues. Per germline, CDR1 SQVTM and CDR2 ANQGSEA. Trimming pared 4 bases from V and 2 bases from J, leaving 18 bases between. The CDR3 protein is CSVVNGGGGTYNEQFF. The CDR3 nucleotides read TGCAGCGTTGTCAACGGGGGCGGGGGCACCTACAATGAGCAGTTCTTC.

The genes are TRBV11-3 and TRBJ1-2, with a weak D call TRBD1 (5 bases). Germline-derived CDR1 and CDR2 are SGHNT and YENEEA. This CDR3 comprises 17 residues. The V end was cut by 3 bases, the J end by 3 bases, with 20 bases between. The CDR3 DNA follows: TGTGCCAGCAGCTTCCGAATGAGGAATGACAGATACTATGGCTACACCTTC. It translates to CASSFRMRNDRYYGYTF.

V and J are TRBV5-6 and TRBJ1-2; 8 bases fit TRBD1. The J segment lost 4 bases and the V segment lost 4 bases, leaving 3 bases of the junction unmatched. CDR3 length equals 13 residues. The germline CDR1 and CDR2 sequences are SGHDT and YYEEEE. The CDR3 loop is CASSPDRGYGYTF. CDR3 sequence (DNA): TGTGCCAGCAGCCCCGACAGGGGCTATGGCTACACCTTC. The variable domain in full, with the rest retrieved from reference TRBV5-6 and TRBJ1-2, is DAGVTQSPTHLIKTRGQQVTLRCSPKSGHDTVSWYQQALGQGPQFIFQYYEEEERQRGNFPDRFSGHQFPNYSSELNVNALLLGDSALYLCASSPDRGYGYTFGSGTRLTVV.

The CDR3 region has the DNA TGTGCCAGCAGCTACGACTGGAACACTGAAGCTTTCTTT. It is translated as CASSYDWNTEAFF. The gene calls are TRBV11-3 and TRBJ1-1; D unclear. The CDR3 has 13 amino acids. Germline V gene sequence: CDR1 SGHNT, CDR2 YENEEA. V was trimmed by 4 bases and J by 1 base, leaving 7 bases between them.

This chain uses TRBV5-6 with TRBJ1-2, with 11 bases matching TRBD1. Germline CDR1 reads SGHDT; CDR2 reads YYEEEE. The CDR3 is made up of 15 amino acids. J lost 8 bases, V lost 9 bases, and 15 bases had no gene match. CDR3 sequence (DNA): TGTGCCACTTCCCAGGACAGGGGGCTACTTGGGGGCTACACCTTC. Its translation is CATSQDRGLLGGYTF.

The CDR3 region is CASSKPGTGYGANVLTF. DNA of the CDR3: TGTGCCAGCAGCAAACCCGGGACAGGGTATGGGGCCAACGTCCTGACTTTC. The chain is built from TRBV3-1 (or the pseudogene TRBV3-2) and TRBJ2-6; 9 nucleotides match TRBD1. V lost 5 bases, J lost 3 bases, and 8 bases stayed unmatched. The germline gives CDR1 LGHDT, CDR2 YNNKEL (reference sequence). This CDR3 is 17 amino acids long.